These 29 T cell receptor beta chains originate from one sample sequenced in a study of CD8+ T cells in alopecia areata. Stated treatment: oral pan-JAK inhibitor, 5-10 mg twice daily. Sequencing relied on a cDNA template that was reverse transcribed from extracted RNA. Sequenced by immunoSEQ multiplex PCR; TCRdb stores in-frame clones only, minus some. This sample carries some 200,000 clones, nearly 60% of them seen once, and the ten largest clones take 5.5%. The sequences come from CD4+ T cells sorted from blood, collected at week 24, from a patient treated with tofacitinib. These receptors all come from a human donor with alopecia areata.

The V gene is TRBV5-1, the J gene TRBJ2-2; TRBD2 matches 7 bases. CDR1 is SGHRS, CDR2 YFSETQ, per germline. The CDR3 loop spans 21 amino acids. Germline trimming cut 3 bases from V and 4 bases from J; bases unmatched to any gene: 24. The DNA for the CDR3 is TGCGCCAGCAGCTCGACTATTCCGGGACTAAGAGGGATCTCGGGCACCGGGGAGCTGTTTTTT. Amino acids: CASSSTIPGLRGISGTGELFF. Together with reference TRBV5-1 and TRBJ2-2, the CDR3 gives the full variable domain: KAGVTQTPRYLIKTRGQQVTLSCSPISGHRSVSWYQQTPGQGLQFLFEYFSETQRNKGNFPGRFSGRQFSNSRSEMNVSTLELGDSALYLCASSSTIPGLRGISGTGELFFGEGSRLTVL.

This chain links TRBV7-2 with TRBJ2-5, with TRBD2 identical over 9 bases. CDR1 SGHTA and CDR2 FQGNSA come from the germline V gene. The CDR3 runs to 15 residues. V was clipped by 5 bases and J by 3 bases; unmatched bases: 7. This CDR3 reads CASSPRVAGEETQYF. CDR3 coding DNA: TGTGCCAGCAGCCCGAGGGTAGCGGGGGAAGAGACCCAGTACTTC.

This clone was detected only a few times. The rearrangement links TRBV28 to TRBJ1-2; D not certain. The CDR3 sequence is 14 residues long. V shed 3 bases and J shed 0 bases, with 8 bases lying between them. Germline V CDR1 and CDR2: MDHEN, SYDVKM. The CDR3 bases are TGTGCCAGCAGTTTGTTGGAGTCTAACTATGGCTACACCTTC. This encodes CASSLLESNYGYTF.

This chain joins TRBV5-1 and TRBJ2-5; 7 positions agree with TRBD1. Germline lookup yields CDR1 SGHRS and CDR2 YFSETQ. This CDR3 is 16 amino acids long. The trim removed 3 bases at V and 0 bases at J, leaving 8 bases unmatched. CDR3 loop: CASSWLTGAHQETQYF. In DNA, the CDR3 is TGCGCCAGCAGCTGGTTAACAGGGGCGCACCAAGAGACCCAGTACTTC.

The chain uses TRBV18 and TRBJ1-6; TRBD1 aligns across 7 bases. CDR3 length equals 15 residues. V was clipped by 3 bases and J by 8 bases; unmatched bases: 7. Per germline, CDR1 KGHSH and CDR2 LQKENI. The DNA for the CDR3 is TGTGCCAGCTCACCCGAGGGGACAGACCATTCACCCCTCCACTTT. This translates into CASSPEGTDHSPLHF. The full variable domain, with the rest looked up from reference TRBV18 and TRBJ1-6, is NAGVMQNPRHLVRRRGQEARLRCSPMKGHSHVYWYRQLPEEGLKFMVYLQKENIIDESGMPKERFSAEFPKEGPSILRIQQVVRGDSAAYFCASSPEGTDHSPLHFGNGTRLTVT.

This clone showed up just a few times. The chain recombines TRBV2 with TRBJ1-6, with no clear D. Per the germline V gene, CDR1 is SNHLY and CDR2 is FYNNEI. Trimming shortened V by 7 bases and J by 14 bases, and 9 bases separated the two germline ends. The CDR3 has 10 residues. The CDR3 protein is CASKRRTLHF. In nucleotides, the CDR3 is TGTGCCAGCAAAAGACGAACCCTCCACTTT. The full variable domain, rest sourced from reference TRBV2 and TRBJ1-6, is EPEVTQTPSHQVTQMGQEVILRCVPISNHLYFYWYRQILGQKVEFLVSFYNNEISEKSEIFDDQFSVERPDGSNFTLKIRSTKLEDSAMYFCASKRRTLHFGNGTRLTVT.

This chain connects TRBV27 to TRBJ2-3; D is undetermined. V lost 4 bases, J lost 10 bases, and 9 bases lay in between. Germline V gene sequence: CDR1 MNHEY, CDR2 SMNVEV (reference sequence). The CDR3 covers 11 residues. This chain's CDR3 is CASSSSSAQYF. The CDR3 DNA reads TGTGCCAGCAGTTCTTCAAGCGCGCAGTATTTT.

In nucleotides, the CDR3 is TGTGCCACCAGCAGTGACAACCTAGCTAACTATGGCTACACCTTC. Translating it yields CATSSDNLANYGYTF. The chain joins TRBV15 to TRBJ1-2; D call uncertain. Trimming took 3 bases from V and 0 from J, leaving 11 bases between them. Germline V gene lookup returns CDR1 LNHNV and CDR2 YYDKDF (reference sequence). This CDR3 contains 15 residues.

This clone was recorded a few times. The chain recombines TRBV18 with TRBJ1-5; D might be TRBD1 (5 bases). Germline CDR1 is KGHSH and CDR2 is LQKENI. The CDR3 is 14 residues long. V lost 3 bases and J lost 4, with 10 bases in between. CDR3 in DNA: TGTGCCAGCTCACCGGGACGGACTAATCAGCCCCAGCATTTT. It encodes CASSPGRTNQPQHF.

The chain links TRBV30 to TRBJ2-7; perhaps TRBD2 as D (6 bases). Deletions cut 4 bases from V and 3 bases from J, with 16 bases between. The V gene's germline CDR1 is GTSNPN and CDR2 SVGIG (reference sequence). CDR3 length equals 14 residues. For the CDR3, the DNA is TGTGCCTGGATGGGGGTCGCCGGGGGCTACGAGCAGTACTTC. Protein product: CAWMGVAGGYEQYF. The variable domain in full, completed from reference TRBV30 and TRBJ2-7, reads SQTIHQWPATLVQPVGSPLSLECTVEGTSNPNLYWYRQAAGRGLQLLFYSVGIGQISSEVPQNLSASRPQDRQFILSSKKLLLSDSGFYLCAWMGVAGGYEQYFGPGTRLTVT.

V usage is TRBV10-3 and J usage is TRBJ1-2, with 8 positions matching TRBD1. J lost 4 bases, V lost 6 bases, and 4 bases had no gene match. Germline values: CDR1 ENHRY, CDR2 SYGVKD. The CDR3 loop spans 13 amino acids. The CDR3 DNA sequence: TGTGCCATCAGCTCGGGGACAGGCTATGGCTACACCTTC. Translated, it gives CAISSGTGYGYTF.

This clone was found a few times. Written as DNA, the CDR3 is TGTGCCAGCACCGGGACAGGCAATCAGCCCCAGCATTTT. The encoded protein is CASTGTGNQPQHF. The chain joins TRBV2 to TRBJ1-5; TRBD1 agrees at 7 bases. Trimming at V came to 7 bases and at J to 2 bases, leaving 2 bases not matched to a gene. This CDR3 has 13 residues. Germline assignment: CDR1 SNHLY and CDR2 FYNNEI.

The J gene is TRBJ2-1, the V gene TRBV9; tentatively, D is TRBD1 or TRBD2 (5 bases each). This CDR3 region has 14 residues. Trimming shortened V by 4 bases and J by 5 bases, and 13 bases separated the two germline ends. Germline-derived CDR1 and CDR2 are SGDLS and YYNGEE. As DNA, the CDR3 is TGTGCCAGCAGCCCATCGGGGCCGAACAATGAGCAGTTCTTC. Amino acids: CASSPSGPNNEQFF.

This clone showed up just once. The chain uses TRBV7-6 and TRBJ2-7; TRBD1 agrees at 8 bases. The CDR3 length is 16 residues. Germline values: CDR1 SGHVS, CDR2 FNYEAQ. J gave up 5 bases and V 0 bases, and 9 bases lay outside the gene matches. The CDR3 loop is CASSLARAGGAHEQYF. DNA for the CDR3: TGTGCCAGCAGCTTAGCGAGGGCAGGGGGCGCGCACGAGCAGTACTTC.

This chain joins TRBV7-2 and TRBJ1-2; 7 bases map to TRBD1. Germline CDR1 is SGHTA and CDR2 is FQGNSA. This CDR3 contains 14 residues. Losses at the gene ends were 2 bases for V and 8 bases for J; bases not matched to a gene: 8. CDR3 bases: TGTGCCAGCAGCTTACCCGACAGGGCAGGGGGCTACACCTTC. It codes for CASSLPDRAGGYTF.

The V gene is TRBV27, the J gene TRBJ1-1; D remains unclear. Trimming removed 0 bases at V and 4 bases at J, with 24 bases between. Looked up from germline, CDR1 is MNHEY and CDR2 is SMNVEV (reference sequence). This CDR3 spans 19 amino acids. CDR3 amino acids: CASSLSPGLMEPMTTEAFF. CDR3 nucleotide sequence: TGTGCCAGCAGTTTATCCCCCGGATTGATGGAGCCTATGACCACTGAAGCTTTCTTT.

The V gene is TRBV4-1, the J gene TRBJ2-1; possible D gene TRBD2, 6 bases. This CDR3 comprises 16 residues. Trimming removed 0 bases at V and 5 bases at J, with 14 bases between. The germline gives CDR1 MGHRA, CDR2 YSYEKL. The CDR3 DNA reads TGCGCCAGCAGCCAAGATGGGGCTAGCGAGCACAATGAGCAGTTCTTC. Its protein is CASSQDGASEHNEQFF.

The chain carries TRBV11-2 and TRBJ1-1; D uncertain. V was clipped by 7 bases and J by 0 bases, with 9 bases between them. CDR1 and CDR2 from the germline V gene are SGHAT and FQNNGV. This CDR3 is 13 amino acids long. The CDR3 loop is CASTRGVNTEAFF. CDR3 sequence (DNA): TGTGCCAGCACTCGGGGTGTGAACACTGAAGCTTTCTTT.

Notes on this clone: The same CDR3 can be traced to other DNA sequences in this sample. Written as DNA, the CDR3 is TGTGCCTGGAGTGTAAGGGACGAGCAGTACTTC. Translating it yields CAWSVRDEQYF. The chain recombines TRBV30 with TRBJ2-7; no definite D call. Germline CDR1 and CDR2: GTSNPN and SVGIG (reference sequence). Trimming removed 0 bases at V and 5 bases at J, with 5 bases between. The CDR3 extends over 11 amino acids.

The J gene is TRBJ2-5, the V gene TRBV27; 9 bases map to TRBD2. The length of the CDR3 is 16 residues. The V gene end was trimmed by 2 bases and the J gene end by 5 bases; junction bases not matched to a gene: 9. Germline V gene data show CDR1 as MNHEY and CDR2 as SMNVEV (reference sequence). The CDR3 spells CASSLVAGDLGETQYF. The DNA for the CDR3 is TGTGCCAGCAGTTTAGTAGCGGGAGATCTTGGGGAGACCCAGTACTTC.

The chain has TRBV11-2 and TRBJ2-1; 12 bases agree with TRBD2. Unmatched junction bases numbered 1, after V lost 5 bases and J lost 2 bases. The CDR3 consists of 15 residues. Germline V gene sequence: CDR1 SGHAT, CDR2 FQNNGV. The CDR3 loop is CASSRLAGAYNEQFF. The CDR3 nucleotides are TGTGCCAGCAGCCGACTAGCGGGGGCCTACAATGAGCAGTTCTTC.

This clone appeared a single time. The CDR3 loop reads CASSELRDLGYTF. The CDR3 DNA reads as TGTGCCAGCAGTGAACTCAGGGATCTTGGCTACACCTTC. The V call is TRBV2, the J call TRBJ1-2; perhaps TRBD1 as D (5 bases). CDR1 SNHLY and CDR2 FYNNEI come from the germline V gene. V shed 2 bases and J shed 7 bases, with 11 bases lying between them. This CDR3 is 13 amino acids long.

The chain has TRBV5-1 and TRBJ2-4; maybe TRBD2 (5 bases). CDR3 length: 14 residues. Germline-derived CDR1 and CDR2 are SGHRS and YFSETQ. V was pared by 0 bases and J by 8 bases, with 12 bases between. The CDR3 sequence is CASSLAGVMDIQYF. The CDR3 region has the DNA TGCGCCAGCAGCTTGGCCGGGGTCATGGACATTCAGTACTTC.

The rearrangement links TRBV30 to TRBJ2-7; D ambiguous. The CDR3 totals 16 residues. Germline V gives CDR1 GTSNPN, CDR2 SVGIG (reference sequence). The V end lost 2 bases, the J end lost 0 bases, and 17 bases lay between the germline ends. The CDR3 region has the DNA TGTGCCTGGAGTTATCCCCCACCACAGAGCTCCTACGAGCAGTACTTC. Protein sequence: CAWSYPPPQSSYEQYF.

CDR3 loop: CASSPILDSDAQGELFF. CDR3 bases: TGTGCCAGCTCACCGATTCTAGACAGCGACGCTCAAGGGGAGCTGTTTTTT. This chain joins TRBV18 and TRBJ2-2, with D perhaps TRBD1 (5 bases). The CDR3 length is 17 residues. The V gene lost 3 bases and the J gene lost 8 bases, with 22 bases spanning the gap. The germline gives CDR1 KGHSH, CDR2 LQKENI. Supplemented by reference TRBV18 and TRBJ2-2, the full variable domain reads NAGVMQNPRHLVRRRGQEARLRCSPMKGHSHVYWYRQLPEEGLKFMVYLQKENIIDESGMPKERFSAEFPKEGPSILRIQQVVRGDSAAYFCASSPILDSDAQGELFFGEGSRLTVL.

In the case of this clone: This CDR3 is also generated by other DNA sequences in the sample. The chain carries TRBV29-1 and TRBJ2-7; TRBD1 matches at 8 bases. CDR3 size: 12 residues. Germline values: CDR1 SQVTM, CDR2 ANQGSEA. Unmatched junction bases numbered 6, after V lost 7 bases and J lost 4 bases. The CDR3 protein is CSARTGGYEQYF. CDR3 coding DNA: TGCAGCGCCCGCACAGGGGGGTACGAGCAGTACTTC.

This chain links TRBV28 with TRBJ1-2; D unclear. The V end lost 3 bases, the J end lost 4 bases, and 6 bases lay between the germline ends. The CDR3 runs to 12 residues. Germline V gives CDR1 MDHEN, CDR2 SYDVKM. CDR3 sequence reads: CASSFESYGYTF. Here the CDR3 DNA reads TGTGCCAGCAGTTTCGAGTCCTATGGCTACACCTTC.

The chain recombines TRBV6-7 with TRBJ2-1; D is unclear. TRBV6-7 qualifies as an ORF whose function is uncertain. The CDR3 is 14 amino acids. The V end was cut by 6 bases, the J end by 2 bases, with 11 bases between. CDR3 bases: TGTGCCAGCAGATTTAGTGGTACCTACAATGAGCAGTTCTTC. Translated, it gives CASRFSGTYNEQFF.

V usage is TRBV29-1 and J usage is TRBJ1-2, with 8 bases aligning to TRBD1. Per the germline V gene, CDR1 is SQVTM and CDR2 is ANQGSEA. V gave up 6 bases and J gave up 4 bases; unmatched junction bases: 4. This CDR3 comprises 12 residues. DNA of the CDR3: TGCAGCGTAAAAACAGGGGGCTATGGCTACACCTTC. Protein sequence: CSVKTGGYGYTF.